The T cell receptor (beta chain) under discussion was sequenced for a study of blood T cell repertoires in COVID-19. In the source study's methods: The authors estimated nucleated cell counts from reference gene primer amplification. Assay used: immunoSEQ multiplex PCR; TCRdb lists only in-frame clones, some missing. V and J calls and clone size are given by that table; D and trimming were obtained from the DNA. The sample consists of around 49,000 clones, more than 85% of them appearing once. The germline V gene has CDR1 KGHSH and CDR2 LQKENI. V lost 0 bases and J lost 2; bases outside the gene matches: 6. CDR3 length equals 16 residues.

This sequence was found in a man aged 60 to 75 with COVID-19, enrolled during active disease. This chain links TRBV18 with TRBJ2-7, with 8 bases aligning to TRBD1. The sample consisted of peripheral blood. CDR3 DNA: TGTGCCAGCTCACCACCGATGAGACAGGGGACCTACGAGCAGTACTTC. Amino acids: CASSPPMRQGTYEQYF.